Shown below are 16 T cell receptor beta chains from a single sample sequenced in a study of shared clonotypes between healthy human individuals. Data came from immunoSEQ multiplex PCR; TCRdb stores just in-frame clones and leaves some out. The table has about 1 million clones, approximately 72% seen once. Input material: memory CD4+ T cells sorted from blood. Subset here: CD45RA-negative fraction. All receptors derive from a man younger than 35 in good health.

This clone showed up just once. The rearrangement joins TRBV27 to TRBJ2-2; D possibly corresponds to TRBD2 (6 bases). V lost 6 bases and J lost 5, with 13 bases in between. Germline CDR1 is MNHEY and CDR2 is SMNVEV (reference sequence). The CDR3 is made up of 14 amino acids. CDR3 DNA: TGTGCCAGCAGGCGGGGATCAGGGACCGGGGAGCTGTTTTTT. Translation: CASRRGSGTGELFF.

In its sample, this clone was seen a few times. The chain couples TRBV14 to TRBJ1-1; tentative D call: TRBD1 (6 bases). V dropped 4 bases and J dropped 7 bases, with 13 bases sitting between them. The CDR3 covers 13 residues. Germline V gene sequence: CDR1 SGHDN, CDR2 FVKESK. CDR3 nucleotides: TGTGCCAGCAGCCTTAACGACAGGAATGAAGCTTTCTTT. Translation gives CASSLNDRNEAFF.

The chain joins TRBV9 to TRBJ2-3; TRBD2 matches 10 bases. CDR1 is SGDLS and CDR2 is YYNGEE in the germline V gene. The ends lost 0 bases at V and 0 bases at J; junction bases unmatched: 10. The CDR3 contains 19 residues. The CDR3 bases are TGTGCCAGCAGCGTAGCAATTAGCGGGGGGCCCAAAAGCACAGATACGCAGTATTTT. It codes for CASSVAISGGPKSTDTQYF.

This clone came up a few times. This chain links TRBV6-6 with TRBJ1-5; D may be TRBD1 (6 bases). Germline V lookup: CDR1 MNHNY, CDR2 SVGAGI (reference sequence). The CDR3 runs to 14 residues. V lost 2 bases and J 2 bases, leaving 7 bases between the germline ends. CDR3: CASSYRQGNQPQHF. CDR3 sequence (DNA): TGTGCCAGCAGTTACAGACAGGGCAATCAGCCCCAGCATTTT.

The V gene is TRBV19, the J gene TRBJ1-1, with 7 nucleotides matching TRBD1. V shed 7 bases, J shed 1 base, and the junction held 6 bases outside the gene matches. CDR1 is LNHDA, CDR2 SQIVND, per germline (reference sequence). This CDR3 has 14 amino acids. The CDR3 spells CASKLGGANTEAFF. In DNA, the CDR3 is TGTGCCAGTAAGTTAGGGGGCGCGAACACTGAAGCTTTCTTT.

The chain uses TRBV6-1 and TRBJ2-1, with a weak D call TRBD1 (6 bases). V lost 2 bases to trimming and J lost 0 bases, with 11 bases between them. This CDR3 is 16 amino acids long. The germline gives CDR1 MNHNS, CDR2 SASEGT. The CDR3 is CASSERADSSYNEQFF. In nucleotides, the CDR3 is TGTGCCAGCAGTGAAAGGGCGGACAGCTCCTACAATGAGCAGTTCTTC.

CDR3 region: CASSVTGGASSGANVLTF. The CDR3 region has the DNA TGTGCCAGCAGCGTTACAGGGGGCGCGAGTTCTGGGGCCAACGTCCTGACTTTC. This rearrangement joins TRBV9 to TRBJ2-6; 9 nucleotides agree with TRBD1. V lost 2 bases to trimming and J lost 1 base; unmatched junction nucleotides: 7. Germline CDR1 SGDLS, CDR2 YYNGEE. The CDR3 extends over 18 amino acids.

The DNA of the CDR3 is TGTGCCAGCAGCCCGCGGTCGGGTAGAGGGGATGGCTACACCTTC. Protein: CASSPRSGRGDGYTF. The chain uses TRBV7-8 and TRBJ1-2, with a possible D match to TRBD1 (5 bases). Per germline, CDR1 SGHVS and CDR2 FQNEAQ. This CDR3 has 15 residues. V lost 5 bases, J lost 6 bases, and 19 bases lay in between. Complete variable domain (other parts from reference TRBV7-8 and TRBJ1-2): GAGVSQSPRYKVAKRGQDVALRCDPISGHVSLFWYQQALGQGPEFLTYFQNEAQLDKSGLPSDRFFAERPEGSVSTLKIQRTQQEDSAVYLCASSPRSGRGDGYTFGSGTRLTVV.

The rearrangement uses TRBV5-1 and TRBJ2-1, with D possibly being TRBD1 or TRBD2 (5 bases each). The germline V gene encodes CDR1 SGHRS and CDR2 YFSETQ. Trimming took off 4 bases at V and 0 bases at J, with 11 bases between the two ends. The CDR3 sequence is 15 residues long. The CDR3 region is CASSRGSGSYNEQFF. CDR3 bases: TGCGCCAGCAGCCGGGGCAGCGGCTCCTACAATGAGCAGTTCTTC.

The CDR3 is CASSDPSGRATYEQYF. Here the CDR3 DNA reads TGTGCCAGCAGTGATCCTAGCGGGAGGGCCACCTACGAGCAGTACTTC. The chain is built from TRBV6-1 and TRBJ2-7; 12 bases map to TRBD2. This CDR3 has 16 residues. The junction had 5 bases not matched to a gene; V was cut back by 3 bases and J by 2 bases. Germline CDR1 MNHNS, CDR2 SASEGT.

This chain joins TRBV7-9 and TRBJ2-3; D remains ambiguous. The germline V gene has CDR1 SEHNR and CDR2 FQNEAQ (reference sequence). The CDR3 runs to 16 residues. The ends were cut back, 7 bases at V and 0 bases at J, with 17 bases in the middle. The CDR3 region has the DNA TGTGCCAGCATCTGGGGTCGGTTGACTAGCACAGATACGCAGTATTTT. It translates to CASIWGRLTSTDTQYF.

The V and J genes are TRBV14 and TRBJ1-1; D gene uncertain. Deletions cut 6 bases from V and 4 bases from J, with 27 bases between. The CDR3 is 18 amino acids. Germline loops: CDR1 SGHDN, CDR2 FVKESK. DNA of the CDR3: TGTGCCAGCAGTCGAATGGAAAGTCGTGGCCGGGAGGGCACTGAAGCTTTCTTT. Translation: CASSRMESRGREGTEAFF.

This clone turned up a few times. The V call is TRBV7-8, the J call TRBJ1-5; perhaps TRBD1 as D (5 bases). From germline, CDR1 is SGHVS and CDR2 FQNEAQ. The CDR3 contains 12 residues. Trimming removed 5 bases at V and 7 bases at J, with 9 bases between. The CDR3 DNA sequence: TGTGCCAGCAGCCCGGGGGGGCAGCCCCAGCATTTT. Its protein is CASSPGGQPQHF.

In DNA, the CDR3 is TGCGCCAGCAGCCAAGCCCTGGGGGCGGGACACACAGATACGCAGTATTTT. This encodes CASSQALGAGHTDTQYF. The V gene is TRBV4-3, the J gene TRBJ2-3, with D perhaps assigned TRBD1 or TRBD2 (6 bases each). The CDR3 covers 17 residues. V was cut by 1 base and J by 2 bases, with 16 bases left in between. CDR1 and CDR2 (germline): LGHNA, YSLEER.

Remarks on this clone: One end of the junction is discordant with germline, which a read error may explain. The gene calls are TRBV7-7 and TRBJ2-5, with D perhaps assigned TRBD1 or TRBD2 (5 bases each). The CDR3 length is 15 residues. CDR1 is SSHAT, CDR2 FNYEAQ, per germline (reference sequence). The CDR3 reads CASSPNGGTAETQYF. DNA for the CDR3: TGTGCTAGCAGCCCAAATGGGGGAACGGCAGAGACCCAGTACTTC.

The V call is TRBV6-5, the J call TRBJ2-4, with 7 bases identical to TRBD1. The germline V gene encodes CDR1 MNHEY and CDR2 SVGAGI. The CDR3 loop spans 15 amino acids. V shed 5 bases, J shed 0 bases, and the junction held 4 bases outside the gene matches. In DNA form, the CDR3 reads TGTGCCAGCAGTACCACAGGGGCAGCCAAAAACATTCAGTACTTC. Translation gives CASSTTGAAKNIQYF.